This T cell receptor (beta chain) was identified during a study of blood T cell repertoires in COVID-19. Across the study: From the United States, Italy and Spain came samples of acute and convalescent COVID-19. In each case, the material was cDNA or gDNA derived from T cells, B-cell-depleted T cells, or PBMCs.

Germline CDR1 and CDR2: ENHRY and SYGVKD. This CDR3 region has 13 residues. Deletions cut 2 bases from V and 4 bases from J, with 8 bases between. Per the original data handling: From reference gene primer amplification, estimates of nucleated cell counts were derived. Clones were read by immunoSEQ multiplex PCR, and TCRdb kept only the in-frame ones, dropping some. The V and J calls and clone size are taken from that table; D and trimming were inferred from the DNA. The sample includes approximately 300,000 clones, approximately 82% of them seen just once. The clonotype was recovered from a woman in her fifties or sixties with acute or convalescent COVID-19. Sequenced: peripheral blood. The rearrangement joins TRBV10-3 to TRBJ1-2; D is unclear. This chain's CDR3 is CAISEDNPYGYTF. The CDR3, as DNA: TGTGCCATCAGTGAGGACAATCCCTATGGCTACACCTTC.